Listed here are 4 T cell receptor beta chains from one sample, sequenced in a study of CD8+ T cells in alopecia areata. Extracted from the samples, RNA was reverse transcribed into cDNA to serve as the sequencing template. Sequencing used immunoSEQ multiplex PCR; TCRdb keeps in-frame clones, though not all of them. The table records around 100,000 clones, approximately 60% of them present only once. Material: CD4+ T cells sorted from blood. These receptors all stem from a human donor in good health.

This rearrangement joins TRBV5-1 to TRBJ2-5, with 7 bases that match TRBD1. This CDR3 region has 14 residues. The V gene's germline CDR1 is SGHRS and CDR2 YFSETQ. After removal of 4 bases from V and 3 bases from J, the junction contained 6 bases not matched to a gene. CDR3 loop: CASSPGTAKETQYF. In nucleotides, the CDR3 is TGCGCCAGCAGCCCGGGGACAGCGAAAGAGACCCAGTACTTC.

By its share, this clone is medium-sized. Written as DNA, the CDR3 is TGTGCCACCGCTCCCACAGGGAACTATGGCTACACCTTC. Protein product: CATAPTGNYGYTF. V and J are TRBV5-6 and TRBJ1-2, with a weak D call TRBD1 (6 bases). The CDR3 loop spans 13 amino acids. The V gene lost 9 bases and the J gene lost 2 bases, with 14 bases spanning the gap. Germline CDR1 and CDR2: SGHDT and YYEEEE.

The V gene is TRBV5-4, the J gene TRBJ2-1; tentatively, D is TRBD1 (5 bases). The V end was cut by 1 base, the J end by 10 bases, with 9 bases between. The germline V gene has CDR1 SGHNT and CDR2 YYREEE (reference sequence). The CDR3 is made up of 12 amino acids. DNA for the CDR3: TGTGCCAGCAGCTTGACCCGACAGGAGCAGTTCTTC. It specifies CASSLTRQEQFF.

The gene calls are TRBV5-1 and TRBJ2-3; TRBD1 aligns across 9 bases. Germline loops: CDR1 SGHRS, CDR2 YFSETQ. V lost 7 bases, J lost 2 bases, and 2 bases stayed unmatched. This CDR3 is 13 amino acids long. The CDR3 reads CASRTGDTDTQYF. The CDR3 region has the DNA TGCGCCAGCCGGACAGGGGACACAGATACGCAGTATTTT.